These 24 T cell receptor beta chains share one sample of origin, sequenced in a study of blood T cell repertoires in COVID-19. The method was immunoSEQ multiplex PCR; TCRdb's version includes in-frame clones alone and lacks a portion of them. Found here are approximately 9,800 clones, under 90% of them singletons; the top ten hold 6.5% to 8%. The sample was peripheral blood. All receptors come from a man in his sixties or seventies with active COVID-19.

Here the CDR3 DNA reads TGCGCCAGCAGCTGGGGGGTCCCCGGGAGCTACGAGCAGTACTTC. The encoded protein is CASSWGVPGSYEQYF. The chain is built from TRBV5-1 and TRBJ2-7; D is perhaps TRBD2 (6 bases). Germline values: CDR1 SGHRS, CDR2 YFSETQ. This CDR3 is built from 15 residues. V was pared by 3 bases and J by 3 bases, with 16 bases between. The complete variable domain, with remaining parts taken from reference TRBV5-1 and TRBJ2-7, reads KAGVTQTPRYLIKTRGQQVTLSCSPISGHRSVSWYQQTPGQGLQFLFEYFSETQRNKGNFPGRFSGRQFSNSRSEMNVSTLELGDSALYLCASSWGVPGSYEQYFGPGTRLTVT.

This clone was observed a single time. The J gene is TRBJ2-2, the V gene TRBV9; 11 bases align to TRBD2. Germline V lookup: CDR1 SGDLS, CDR2 YYNGEE. The CDR3 runs to 18 residues. The J segment lost 5 bases and the V segment lost 3 bases, leaving 12 bases of the junction unmatched. The CDR3 DNA reads TGTGCCAGCAGCGCCTTCCCAACTAGCGGGAGAGGGACCGGGGAGCTGTTTTTT. This gives the protein CASSAFPTSGRGTGELFF.

V gene TRBV19 combines with J gene TRBJ2-2; 7 positions match TRBD2. Germline trimming cut 9 bases from V and 3 bases from J; bases unmatched to any gene: 7. The CDR3 is made up of 14 amino acids. From germline, CDR1 is LNHDA and CDR2 SQIVND (reference sequence). CDR3 region: CARGAGVYTGELFF. The CDR3, as DNA: TGTGCCAGGGGCGCGGGAGTCTACACCGGGGAGCTGTTTTTT.

In this sample, this clone turned up a few times. The chain has TRBV2 and TRBJ1-1; 9 bases are a match to TRBD1. Germline V gene sequence: CDR1 SNHLY, CDR2 FYNNEI. This CDR3 has 12 residues. V shed 8 bases, J shed 5 bases, and the junction held 3 bases outside the gene matches. The CDR3 sequence: CASGTGRTEAFF. For the CDR3, the DNA is TGTGCCAGCGGGACAGGGAGGACTGAAGCTTTCTTT. The full variable domain, completed using reference TRBV2 and TRBJ1-1, is EPEVTQTPSHQVTQMGQEVILRCVPISNHLYFYWYRQILGQKVEFLVSFYNNEISEKSEIFDDQFSVERPDGSNFTLKIRSTKLEDSAMYFCASGTGRTEAFFGQGTRLTVV.

This clone is medium-sized. This chain joins TRBV6-2 or TRBV6-3 and TRBJ1-2; D perhaps matches TRBD1 (6 bases). The V gene lost 2 bases and the J gene lost 5 bases, with 12 bases spanning the gap. The CDR3 loop spans 14 amino acids. Germline values: CDR1 MNHEY, CDR2 SVGEGT. The CDR3 nucleotides are TGTGCCAGCAGTTACGCGGGGGCGGTATATGGCTACACCTTC. It specifies CASSYAGAVYGYTF.

This clone was detected once. A read error may account for a junction end that differs from germline. The chain is built from TRBV3-1 (or the pseudogene TRBV3-2) and TRBJ1-2, with D tentatively TRBD1 (6 bases). The germline V gene encodes CDR1 LGHDT and CDR2 YNNKEL (reference sequence). The CDR3 totals 14 residues. This CDR3 is CASSPGVGRYGYIF. The CDR3 nucleotides are TGTGCCAGCAGTCCAGGGGTCGGACGATATGGCTACATCTTC.

The V call is TRBV11-2, the J call TRBJ2-5; 7 positions match TRBD2. The CDR3 spans 14 residues. Germline V lookup: CDR1 SGHAT, CDR2 FQNNGV. Trimming at V came to 3 bases and at J to 0 bases, leaving 1 base not matched to a gene. The CDR3 loop is CASSFTSDQETQYF. CDR3 bases: TGTGCCAGCAGCTTCACTAGCGACCAAGAGACCCAGTACTTC.

The chain uses TRBV5-1 and TRBJ2-3; 10 bases map to TRBD2. Germline CDR1 reads SGHRS; CDR2 reads YFSETQ. The CDR3 runs 13 residues. Unmatched junction bases numbered 6, after V lost 8 bases and J lost 6 bases. The CDR3 sequence: CASDIAGGDTQYF. The CDR3 bases are TGCGCCAGTGATATAGCGGGAGGCGATACGCAGTATTTT.

This clone was observed a single time. The chain has TRBV9 and TRBJ1-3; D is possibly TRBD1 (6 bases). V lost 3 bases to trimming and J lost 0 bases, with 13 bases between them. CDR1 is SGDLS, CDR2 YYNGEE, per germline. CDR3 length equals 16 residues. The CDR3: CASSAQGRSSGNTIYF. CDR3 DNA sequence: TGTGCCAGCAGCGCCCAGGGGCGCTCCTCTGGAAACACCATATATTTT.

The rearrangement joins TRBV6-1 to TRBJ2-2; D gene uncertain. Germline loops: CDR1 MNHNS, CDR2 SASEGT. This CDR3 spans 14 amino acids. The ends were cut back, 2 bases at V and 9 bases at J, with 13 bases in the middle. The CDR3 is CASSELLVPRELFF. The CDR3 DNA reads TGTGCCAGCAGTGAACTCCTCGTTCCCCGGGAGCTGTTTTTT.

This clone was picked up one time. The chain is built from TRBV5-4 and TRBJ1-2; TRBD1 might be the D (6 bases). Germline CDR1 SGHNT, CDR2 YYREEE (reference sequence). The CDR3 has 13 residues. V was shortened by 2 bases and J by 7 bases, with 12 bases between the two germline ends. CDR3 in amino acids: CASSLQGPGGYTF. DNA of the CDR3: TGTGCCAGCAGCTTACAGGGACCTGGTGGCTACACCTTC.

J is TRBJ2-7 and V is TRBV5-1, with D tentatively TRBD1 (6 bases). This CDR3 contains 14 residues. Germline-derived CDR1 and CDR2 are SGHRS and YFSETQ. V lost 2 bases, J lost 0 bases, and 9 bases lay in between. Here the CDR3 DNA reads TGCGCCAGCAGCTTTGACAGGACCTCCTACGAGCAGTACTTC. It is translated as CASSFDRTSYEQYF. Drawing the rest from reference TRBV5-1 and TRBJ2-7, the complete variable domain is KAGVTQTPRYLIKTRGQQVTLSCSPISGHRSVSWYQQTPGQGLQFLFEYFSETQRNKGNFPGRFSGRQFSNSRSEMNVSTLELGDSALYLCASSFDRTSYEQYFGPGTRLTVT.

V gene TRBV9 combines with J gene TRBJ2-2; 8 bases are a match to TRBD2. J gave up 8 bases and V 7 bases, and 10 bases lay outside the gene matches. The CDR3 has 14 amino acids. Germline loops: CDR1 SGDLS, CDR2 YYNGEE. The CDR3 region is CASRLASFEGELFF. CDR3 nucleotides: TGTGCCAGCCGACTAGCGAGTTTTGAGGGGGAGCTGTTTTTT.

This chain connects TRBV6-2 or TRBV6-3 to TRBJ1-1; 8 positions agree with TRBD1. Germline V CDR1 and CDR2: MNHEY, SVGEGT. V shed 4 bases, J shed 7 bases, and the junction held 17 bases outside the gene matches. The CDR3 has 17 residues. The CDR3 sequence is CASSSFSRTGSRREAFF. DNA for the CDR3: TGTGCCAGCAGTTCCTTTTCCCGGACAGGGTCGCGTCGTGAAGCTTTCTTT.

In DNA, the CDR3 is TGTGCCAGCAGCCTCAGGACTAGCGGGAGCGGCAATGAGCAGTTCTTC. Its translation: CASSLRTSGSGNEQFF. The J gene is TRBJ2-1, the V gene TRBV9; 13 bases fit TRBD2. CDR1 and CDR2 from the germline V gene are SGDLS and YYNGEE. The J segment lost 6 bases and the V segment lost 4 bases, leaving 7 bases of the junction unmatched. The CDR3 has 16 amino acids.

J is TRBJ2-1 and V is TRBV21-1; the tabulated D call, TRBD1, remains unverified against the DNA. TRBV21-1 is classified as a pseudogene. CDR3 length: 15 residues. CDR3 residues: CASTRGTRAYNEQFF. As DNA, the CDR3 is TGTGCCAGCACCAGGGGGACAAGGGCCTACAATGAGCAGTTCTTC.

The chain carries TRBV9 and TRBJ2-1, with 7 positions matching TRBD1. Losses at the gene ends were 4 bases for V and 4 bases for J; bases not matched to a gene: 8. This CDR3 comprises 15 residues. The V gene's germline CDR1 is SGDLS and CDR2 YYNGEE. DNA for the CDR3: TGTGCCAGCAGCTCCCGACAGGGACCATACAATGAGCAGTTCTTC. Translating gives CASSSRQGPYNEQFF. Together with reference TRBV9 and TRBJ2-1, the CDR3 gives the full variable domain: DSGVTQTPKHLITATGQRVTLRCSPRSGDLSVYWYQQSLDQGLQFLIQYYNGEERAKGNILERFSAQQFPDLHSELNLSSLELGDSALYFCASSSRQGPYNEQFFGPGTRLTVL.

The rearrangement uses TRBV7-6 and TRBJ2-1; D might be TRBD2 (5 bases). The germline V and J ends were trimmed by 4 bases and 6 bases, with 7 bases remaining between them. CDR1 is SGHVS and CDR2 is FNYEAQ in the germline V gene. The CDR3 spans 12 residues. The CDR3 DNA reads TGTGCCAGCAGCTCGGGGATCAATGAGCAGTTCTTC. Its translation: CASSSGINEQFF. The full variable domain, completed using reference TRBV7-6 and TRBJ2-1, is GAGVSQSPRYKVTKRGQDVALRCDPISGHVSLYWYRQALGQGPEFLTYFNYEAQQDKSGLPNDRFSAERPEGSISTLTIQRTEQRDSAMYRCASSSGINEQFFGPGTRLTVL.

The rearrangement joins TRBV29-1 to TRBJ2-3; 7 bases match TRBD1. The CDR3 covers 13 residues. The V and J ends lost 4 bases and 7 bases, in that order; junction bases with no gene match: 8. Germline V gene data show CDR1 as SQVTM and CDR2 as ANQGSEA. The CDR3 coding sequence is TGCAGCGTTGTAGAGGGGGCAGGAAATACGCAGTATTTT. Protein sequence: CSVVEGAGNTQYF.

CDR3 sequence: CASSEQGGVNQPQHF. Written as DNA, the CDR3 is TGTGCCAGCAGTGAGCAGGGGGGAGTTAATCAGCCCCAGCATTTT. This chain joins TRBV2 and TRBJ1-5, with 7 bases that match TRBD1. CDR1 and CDR2 (germline): SNHLY, FYNNEI. The V segment lost 3 bases and the J segment 4 bases; nucleotides outside the gene matches: 6. The CDR3 loop spans 15 amino acids. The whole variable domain, filled in from reference TRBV2 and TRBJ1-5, reads EPEVTQTPSHQVTQMGQEVILRCVPISNHLYFYWYRQILGQKVEFLVSFYNNEISEKSEIFDDQFSVERPDGSNFTLKIRSTKLEDSAMYFCASSEQGGVNQPQHFGDGTRLSIL.

The chain uses TRBV27 and TRBJ1-1, with 9 bases aligning to TRBD1. This CDR3 contains 16 residues. V lost 4 bases to trimming and J lost 6 bases; unmatched junction nucleotides: 12. The germline V gene has CDR1 MNHEY and CDR2 SMNVEV (reference sequence). This chain's CDR3 is CASSSPGQGNVAEAFF. CDR3 coding DNA: TGTGCCAGCAGTTCCCCGGGACAGGGTAATGTAGCTGAAGCTTTCTTT.

The chain carries TRBV5-1 and TRBJ2-2; D not resolved. The ends were cut back, 0 bases at V and 0 bases at J, with 6 bases in the middle. This CDR3 region has 15 residues. CDR1 is SGHRS and CDR2 is YFSETQ in the germline V gene. The CDR3 coding sequence is TGCGCCAGCAGCTTGGGACACGCGAACACCGGGGAGCTGTTTTTT. Protein product: CASSLGHANTGELFF.

The DNA for the CDR3 is TGTGCCAGCAGAATGGACTCCTCCTACGAGCAGTACTTC. Translation gives CASRMDSSYEQYF. The rearrangement links TRBV6-5 to TRBJ2-7; D may be TRBD2 (5 bases). This CDR3 region has 13 residues. V shed 6 bases and J shed 0 bases, with 9 bases lying between them. Per the germline V gene, CDR1 is MNHEY and CDR2 is SVGAGI.

The chain has TRBV5-1 and TRBJ2-3; the D gene is possibly TRBD2 (5 bases). Germline CDR1 reads SGHRS; CDR2 reads YFSETQ. The CDR3 is made up of 15 amino acids. The ends were cut back, 9 bases at V and 2 bases at J, with 19 bases in the middle. The CDR3 DNA is TGCGCCACTACTCGGGGTCCAGCCCCCACAGATACGCAGTATTTT. Translated, it gives CATTRGPAPTDTQYF.